The rows below give T cell receptor beta chains drawn from one sample of a study of tumor-infiltrating lymphocytes in localized non-small cell lung cancer. This table comes from immunoSEQ multiplex PCR, and its TCRdb copy is limited to in-frame clones, with some not included. The table has approximately 9,600 clones, about three quarters seen once. The sequenced sample was uninvolved lung tissue not adjacent to the tumor. The receptors derive from a human donor with non-small cell lung cancer. The CDR3 runs from the conserved cysteine through the conserved F or W. The order of the fields is clone size, V gene, J gene, D gene, CDR3 protein, CDR3 DNA. A D gene is named only where the DNA matches it firmly. Not all rows give a size; the values are once, few, many and, for expanded clones, a class.

abundance: few
v_gene: TRBV6-5
j_gene: TRBJ2-2
d_gene: -
CDR3aa: CASSLSAFTTGELFF
CDR3nt: TGTGCCAGCAGTTTATCAGCTTTCACAACCGGGGAGCTGTTTTTT

abundance: -
v_gene: TRBV9
j_gene: TRBJ2-2
d_gene: -
CDR3aa: CASSPQVGRGLTGELFF
CDR3nt: TGTGCCAGCAGCCCCCAGGTCGGCCGGGGACTCACCGGGGAGCTGTTTTTT

abundance: few
v_gene: TRBV9
j_gene: TRBJ1-2
d_gene: -
CDR3aa: CASSRPNYGYTF
CDR3nt: TGTGCCAGCAGCAGGCCCAACTATGGCTACACCTTC

abundance: -
v_gene: TRBV28
j_gene: TRBJ2-3
d_gene: -
CDR3aa: CASSFLLGTDTQYF
CDR3nt: TGTGCCAGCAGTTTTCTACTAGGGACAGATACGCAGTATTTT

abundance: -
v_gene: TRBV5-6
j_gene: TRBJ1-4
d_gene: -
CDR3aa: CASSSSRQSTNEKLFF
CDR3nt: TGTGCCAGCAGCTCGTCTAGACAGTCCACTAATGAAAAACTGTTTTTT

abundance: -
v_gene: TRBV7-8
j_gene: TRBJ2-4
d_gene: -
CDR3aa: CASSLEGLRAKNIQYF
CDR3nt: TGTGCCAGCAGCTTAGAAGGTCTTAGGGCCAAAAACATTCAGTACTTC

abundance: few
v_gene: TRBV19
j_gene: TRBJ2-7
d_gene: -
CDR3aa: CASTPGGTGSYEQYF
CDR3nt: TGTGCCAGTACCCCTGGGGGGACGGGCTCCTACGAGCAGTACTTC

abundance: few
v_gene: TRBV2
j_gene: TRBJ1-5
d_gene: -
CDR3aa: CASSEDLNQPQHF
CDR3nt: TGTGCCAGCAGCGAGGACCTGAATCAGCCCCAGCATTTT

abundance: -
v_gene: TRBV9
j_gene: TRBJ1-5
d_gene: -
CDR3aa: CASNPTGNLDQPQHF
CDR3nt: TGTGCCAGCAACCCAACAGGGAATTTGGATCAGCCCCAGCATTTT

abundance: -
v_gene: TRBV29-1
j_gene: TRBJ2-5
d_gene: -
CDR3aa: CSVEDPLGETQYF
CDR3nt: TGCAGCGTTGAAGATCCCCTTGGCGAGACCCAGTACTTC

abundance: -
v_gene: TRBV5-1
j_gene: TRBJ2-3
d_gene: -
CDR3aa: CASSSQSRIQGGTDTQYF
CDR3nt: TGCGCCAGCAGCTCACAAAGCAGGATTCAGGGAGGAACAGATACGCAGTATTTT

abundance: -
v_gene: TRBV28
j_gene: TRBJ1-2
d_gene: -
CDR3aa: CASSLGGGLGYTF
CDR3nt: TGTGCCAGCAGTTTAGGTGGGGGACTGGGCTACACCTTC

abundance: once
v_gene: TRBV6-5
j_gene: TRBJ2-1
d_gene: TRBD1
CDR3aa: CASSYRRQGARNEQFF
CDR3nt: TGTGCCAGCAGTTACCGTCGCCAGGGGGCGCGCAATGAGCAGTTCTTC

abundance: -
v_gene: TRBV9
j_gene: TRBJ1-2
d_gene: -
CDR3aa: CASSVAGGVGYTF
CDR3nt: TGTGCCAGCAGCGTAGCAGGAGGGGTTGGCTACACCTTC

abundance: once
v_gene: TRBV7-8
j_gene: TRBJ2-1
d_gene: TRBD2
CDR3aa: CASSLRLANYNEQFF
CDR3nt: TGTGCCAGCAGCCTGAGACTAGCGAACTATAATGAGCAGTTCTTC

abundance: -
v_gene: TRBV2
j_gene: TRBJ2-6
d_gene: -
CDR3aa: CASSVGVSGANVLTF
CDR3nt: TGTGCCAGCAGTGTAGGAGTTTCTGGGGCCAACGTCCTGACTTTC

abundance: once
v_gene: TRBV10-3
j_gene: TRBJ2-4
d_gene: -
CDR3aa: CAISESTLSTKNIQYF
CDR3nt: TGTGCCATCAGTGAGTCGACCCTCTCGACCAAAAACATTCAGTACTTC

abundance: -
v_gene: TRBV11-1
j_gene: TRBJ2-7
d_gene: -
CDR3aa: CASSLAHKGPYEQYF
CDR3nt: TGTGCCAGCAGCTTAGCGCATAAGGGCCCCTACGAGCAGTACTTC

abundance: -
v_gene: TRBV5-6
j_gene: TRBJ1-6
d_gene: -
CDR3aa: CASSSFQAINSPLHF
CDR3nt: TGTGCCAGCAGCAGCTTCCAGGCAATTAATTCACCCCTCCACTTT

abundance: -
v_gene: TRBV2
j_gene: TRBJ1-1
d_gene: -
CDR3aa: CASALYSLNTEAFF
CDR3nt: TGTGCCAGTGCCCTCTACAGTTTGAACACTGAAGCTTTCTTT

abundance: -
v_gene: TRBV18
j_gene: TRBJ2-5
d_gene: TRBD2
CDR3aa: CASSWTSGQETQYF
CDR3nt: TGTGCCAGCTCTTGGACTAGCGGCCAAGAGACCCAGTACTTC

abundance: -
v_gene: TRBV29-1
j_gene: TRBJ2-3
d_gene: -
CDR3aa: CSVAGVRRDTQYF
CDR3nt: TGCAGCGTTGCTGGGGTGAGGAGGGATACGCAGTATTTT

abundance: -
v_gene: TRBV7-9
j_gene: TRBJ2-2
d_gene: -
CDR3aa: CASSLRGRNTGELFF
CDR3nt: TGTGCCAGCAGCTTAAGGGGTAGGAACACCGGGGAGCTGTTTTTT

abundance: -
v_gene: TRBV2
j_gene: TRBJ1-2
d_gene: TRBD1
CDR3aa: CAGTGTGELRYTF
CDR3nt: TGTGCCGGCACCGGGACAGGGGAATTGAGATACACCTTC

abundance: -
v_gene: TRBV7-2
j_gene: TRBJ2-3
d_gene: -
CDR3aa: CASSPSRITDTQYF
CDR3nt: TGTGCCAGCAGCCCCTCCCGTATCACAGATACGCAGTATTTT

abundance: -
v_gene: TRBV6-5
j_gene: TRBJ2-2
d_gene: -
CDR3aa: CASRGSGDSGELFF
CDR3nt: TGTGCCAGCAGAGGCAGTGGGGACTCGGGGGAGCTGTTTTTT

abundance: -
v_gene: TRBV5-6
j_gene: TRBJ2-7
d_gene: -
CDR3aa: CASSFGQNGYEQYF
CDR3nt: TGTGCCAGCAGCTTCGGTCAAAACGGATACGAGCAGTACTTC

abundance: -
v_gene: TRBV4-1
j_gene: TRBJ2-1
d_gene: -
CDR3aa: CASSQDKTGAYNEQFF
CDR3nt: TGCGCCAGCAGCCAAGATAAAACGGGAGCTTACAATGAGCAGTTCTTC

abundance: once
v_gene: TRBV7-2
j_gene: TRBJ1-4
d_gene: -
CDR3aa: CASSSGVRLFF
CDR3nt: TGTGCCAGCAGCTCCGGGGTACGACTGTTTTTT

abundance: -
v_gene: TRBV29-1
j_gene: TRBJ1-3
d_gene: -
CDR3aa: CSVDSRANTIYF
CDR3nt: TGCAGCGTTGATTCCAGGGCAAACACCATATATTTT

abundance: -
v_gene: TRBV7-9
j_gene: TRBJ1-6
d_gene: -
CDR3aa: CASSSGGPSSYNSPLHF
CDR3nt: TGTGCCAGCAGCTCGGGGGGACCGAGCTCCTATAATTCACCCCTCCACTTT

abundance: -
v_gene: TRBV19
j_gene: TRBJ1-5
d_gene: -
CDR3aa: CASSNGRSGGQPQHF
CDR3nt: TGTGCCAGTAGTAATGGCAGGTCGGGTGGTCAGCCCCAGCATTTT

abundance: -
v_gene: TRBV15
j_gene: TRBJ2-7
d_gene: -
CDR3aa: CATSRGGALYEQYF
CDR3nt: TGTGCCACCAGCAGAGGGGGGGCCCTCTACGAGCAGTACTTC

abundance: -
v_gene: TRBV6-4
j_gene: TRBJ2-3
d_gene: TRBD1
CDR3aa: CASRRRDRSTDTQYF
CDR3nt: TGTGCCAGCAGACGACGGGACAGAAGCACAGATACGCAGTATTTT

abundance: -
v_gene: TRBV2
j_gene: TRBJ2-7
d_gene: -
CDR3aa: CATHSGYEQYF
CDR3nt: TGTGCCACCCACAGCGGCTACGAGCAGTACTTC

abundance: once
v_gene: TRBV28
j_gene: TRBJ2-5
d_gene: TRBD2
CDR3aa: CASSWGLAGRAQYF
CDR3nt: TGTGCCAGCAGTTGGGGACTAGCAGGCAGGGCCCAGTACTTC

abundance: -
v_gene: TRBV7-5
j_gene: TRBJ1-1
d_gene: -
CDR3aa: CARSLRGAQRNTEAFF
CDR3nt: TGTGCCAGAAGCTTACGGGGGGCTCAAAGGAACACTGAAGCTTTCTTT

abundance: -
v_gene: TRBV12-5
j_gene: TRBJ2-5
d_gene: TRBD1
CDR3aa: CASGTDREETQYF
CDR3nt: TGTGCTAGTGGTACCGACAGGGAAGAGACCCAGTACTTC

abundance: -
v_gene: TRBV28
j_gene: TRBJ2-7
d_gene: TRBD1
CDR3aa: CAINPAGQGVKQYF
CDR3nt: TGTGCCATCAATCCAGCGGGACAGGGGGTTAAGCAGTACTTC

abundance: -
v_gene: TRBV15
j_gene: TRBJ1-5
d_gene: TRBD1
CDR3aa: CATSTGVDQPQHF
CDR3nt: TGTGCCACCAGTACAGGGGTGGATCAGCCCCAGCATTTT